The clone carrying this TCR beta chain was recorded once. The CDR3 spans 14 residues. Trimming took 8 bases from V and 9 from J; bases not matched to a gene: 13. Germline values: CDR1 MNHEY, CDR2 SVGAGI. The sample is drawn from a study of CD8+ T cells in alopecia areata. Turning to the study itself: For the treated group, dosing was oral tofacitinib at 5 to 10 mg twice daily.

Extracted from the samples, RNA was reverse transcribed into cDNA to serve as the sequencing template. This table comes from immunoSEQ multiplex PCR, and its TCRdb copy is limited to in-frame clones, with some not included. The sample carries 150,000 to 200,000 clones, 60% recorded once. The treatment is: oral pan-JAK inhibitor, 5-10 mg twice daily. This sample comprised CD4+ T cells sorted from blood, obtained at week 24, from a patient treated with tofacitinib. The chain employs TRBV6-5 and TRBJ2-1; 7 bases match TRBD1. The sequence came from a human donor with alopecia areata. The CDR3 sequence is CASGTTGLTVEQFF. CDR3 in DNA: TGTGCCAGCGGGACGACAGGGCTTACCGTTGAGCAGTTCTTC.